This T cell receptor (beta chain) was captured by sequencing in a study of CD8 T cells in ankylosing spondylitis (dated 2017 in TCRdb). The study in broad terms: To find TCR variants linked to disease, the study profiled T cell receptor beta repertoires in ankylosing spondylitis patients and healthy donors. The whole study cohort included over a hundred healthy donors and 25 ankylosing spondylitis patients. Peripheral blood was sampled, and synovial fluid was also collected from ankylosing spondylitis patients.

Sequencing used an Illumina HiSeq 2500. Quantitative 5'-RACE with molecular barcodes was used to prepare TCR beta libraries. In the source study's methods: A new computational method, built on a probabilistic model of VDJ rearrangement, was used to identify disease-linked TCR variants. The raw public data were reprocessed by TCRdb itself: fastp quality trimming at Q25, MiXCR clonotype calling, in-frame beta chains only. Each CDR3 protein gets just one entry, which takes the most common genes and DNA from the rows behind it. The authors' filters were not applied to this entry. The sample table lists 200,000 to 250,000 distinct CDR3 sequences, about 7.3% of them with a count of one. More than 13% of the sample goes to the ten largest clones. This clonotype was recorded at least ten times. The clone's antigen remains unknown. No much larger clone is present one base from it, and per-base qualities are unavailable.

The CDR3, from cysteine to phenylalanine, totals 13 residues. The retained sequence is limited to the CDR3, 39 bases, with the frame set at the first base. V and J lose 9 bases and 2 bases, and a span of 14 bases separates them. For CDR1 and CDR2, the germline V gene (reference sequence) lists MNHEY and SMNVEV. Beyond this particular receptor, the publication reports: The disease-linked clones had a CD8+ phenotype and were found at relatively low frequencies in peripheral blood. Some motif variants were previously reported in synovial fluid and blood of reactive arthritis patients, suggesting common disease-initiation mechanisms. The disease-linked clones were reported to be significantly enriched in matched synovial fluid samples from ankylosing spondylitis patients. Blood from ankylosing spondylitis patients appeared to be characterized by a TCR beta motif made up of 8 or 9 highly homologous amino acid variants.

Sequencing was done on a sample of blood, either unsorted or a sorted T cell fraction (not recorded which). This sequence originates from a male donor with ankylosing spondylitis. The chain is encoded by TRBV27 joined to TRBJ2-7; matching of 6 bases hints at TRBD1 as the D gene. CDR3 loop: CASAWGPTYEQYF. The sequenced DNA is TGTGCCAGTGCGTGGGGGCCTACCTACGAGCAGTACTTC.